This paragraph covers one TCR beta chain sequence. This specimen belongs to a study of T cell changes during pregnancy in multiple sclerosis. The table came from immunoSEQ multiplex PCR; TCRdb's copy has only in-frame clones and leaves some out. The sample lists about 100,000 clones; approximately 91% were seen once. The V and J ends lost 5 bases and 2 bases, in that order; junction bases with no gene match: 3. The CDR3 extends over 15 amino acids. Germline V gene lookup returns CDR1 MNHEY and CDR2 SMNVEV (reference sequence). This material consisted of peripheral blood, taken after pregnancy. This chain connects TRBV27 to TRBJ2-1, with TRBD1 identical over 10 bases. The receptor comes from a female donor with multiple sclerosis, enrolled in a pregnancy study. The CDR3 DNA reads as TGTGCCAGCAGTCTCGGACAGGGGGCCTACAATGAGCAGTTCTTC. This encodes CASSLGQGAYNEQFF.